One and the same sample provided the 10 T cell receptor beta chains below, sequenced in a study of blood T cell repertoires in COVID-19. The repertoire was sequenced with immunoSEQ multiplex PCR; TCRdb's copy has only in-frame clones and lacks some. This sample carries fewer than 35,000 clones, 90% of them seen once, and the ten largest clones take 8.4%. Sequenced: peripheral blood. These receptors all come from a man aged 65-85 years with active or convalescent COVID-19.

This chain joins TRBV20-1 and TRBJ1-2; D unresolved. The CDR3 sequence is 11 residues long. The germline V gene has CDR1 DFQATT and CDR2 SNEGSKA (reference sequence). V was clipped by 3 bases and J by 7 bases, with 9 bases between them. The CDR3 protein is CSASPGGGYTF. In nucleotides, the CDR3 is TGCAGTGCTAGCCCGGGAGGTGGCTACACCTTC.

The chain links TRBV9 to TRBJ2-1, with D perhaps matching TRBD2 (6 bases). Germline-derived CDR1 and CDR2 are SGDLS and YYNGEE. This CDR3 region has 16 residues. The V end lost 0 bases, the J end lost 3 bases, and 13 bases lay between the germline ends. The CDR3 coding sequence is TGTGCCAGCAGCGTAGGGCGGGGACCCCGCTACAATGAGCAGTTCTTC. Its protein product is CASSVGRGPRYNEQFF.

The chain has TRBV30 and TRBJ1-5; D is unresolved. The CDR3 is made up of 15 amino acids. Trimming pared 0 bases from V and 3 bases from J, leaving 12 bases between. In germline, CDR1 is GTSNPN, CDR2 SVGIG (reference sequence). The CDR3 sequence: CAWSVSSGLNQPQHF. In nucleotides, the CDR3 is TGTGCCTGGAGTGTCTCAAGCGGGCTCAATCAGCCCCAGCATTTT.

The chain employs TRBV10-2 and TRBJ2-3; TRBD2 is a possible D gene (6 bases). Trimming stripped 2 bases from V and 5 bases from J, with 14 bases between. CDR3 length equals 15 residues. Germline V gene lookup returns CDR1 WSHSY and CDR2 SAAADI. The CDR3 DNA follows: TGCGCCAGCAGTGAGACTAGCAGTCAGGTAGATACGCAGTATTTT. Amino acids: CASSETSSQVDTQYF.

The chain employs TRBV28 and TRBJ2-7; the D gene is possibly TRBD2 (6 bases). CDR1 is MDHEN and CDR2 is SYDVKM in the germline V gene. The CDR3 spans 13 residues. Between the trimmed V and J ends, which lost 8 bases and 2 bases, there was a span of 13 bases. CDR3 sequence reads: CASGTAGPYEQYV. The CDR3 coding sequence is TGTGCCAGCGGGACTGCGGGGCCCTACGAGCAGTACGTC.

The gene calls are TRBV27 and TRBJ2-3, with a weak D call TRBD1 (5 bases). Trimming took 6 bases from V and 9 from J, leaving 13 bases between them. The CDR3 loop spans 12 amino acids. CDR1 and CDR2 from the germline V gene are MNHEY and SMNVEV (reference sequence). CDR3 amino acids: CASRTRASTQYF. The CDR3 DNA sequence: TGTGCCAGCAGGACCAGGGCATCGACGCAGTATTTT.

This clone was picked up one time. This chain uses TRBV9 with TRBJ2-1; D unclear. The CDR3 has 16 residues. Trimming pared 1 base from V and 0 bases from J, leaving 11 bases between. The germline gives CDR1 SGDLS, CDR2 YYNGEE. DNA of the CDR3: TGTGCCAGCAGCGTATCTGGGCCGAGCTCCTACAATGAGCAGTTCTTC. Its translation is CASSVSGPSSYNEQFF.

The chain is built from TRBV5-4 and TRBJ2-5; D perhaps matches TRBD2 (5 bases). Germline-derived CDR1 and CDR2 are SGHNT and YYREEE (reference sequence). The CDR3 has 13 residues. Trimming left V 4 bases short and J 4 bases short, with 11 bases between. The CDR3 DNA sequence: TGTGCCAGCAGCGGAGGCACCGGAGAGACCCAGTACTTC. Its translation: CASSGGTGETQYF.

V gene TRBV21-1 combines with J gene TRBJ1-2. TRBV21-1 has pseudogene status. The CDR3 is 14 residues long. Here the CDR3 reads CASSKGFPGGGYTF. The CDR3 DNA follows: TGTGCCAGCAGCAAAGGGTTCCCGGGAGGGGGCTACACCTTC.

V gene TRBV27 combines with J gene TRBJ1-1; TRBD1 matches 10 bases. The junction had 10 bases not matched to a gene; V was cut back by 6 bases and J by 6 bases. This CDR3 comprises 15 residues. CDR1 and CDR2 from the germline V gene are MNHEY and SMNVEV (reference sequence). The CDR3 region is CASRSWTGTGAEAFF. CDR3 sequence (DNA): TGTGCCAGCAGGTCATGGACAGGGACAGGGGCTGAAGCTTTCTTT.